A single sample is the source of the 15 T cell receptor beta chains below, sequenced in a study of T cells after yellow fever vaccination (dated by TCRdb to 2018 to 2020). The library was generated by 5' RACE. Sequencing was performed on an Illumina HiSeq 2500. Using fastp trimming at Q25 and MiXCR clonotype assembly, TCRdb reanalyzed the public sequencing data and kept in-frame beta chains. Rows are unified per CDR3 protein, each entry keeping the most common DNA and genes. For this sample there are about 260,000 distinct CDR3 sequences; around 13% appear just once. Jointly, the top ten make up 0.4% to 0.55% of the sample. The treatment or condition label of this sample denotes: live attenuated yellow fever vaccine strain. The specimen comprised CD4+ T cells sorted from PBMCs, sampled 45 days after the yellow fever booster vaccination. Receptors originate from a man aged 25-45 years who received the YFV17D yellow fever vaccine.

The chain employs TRBV5-4 and TRBJ2-7; 10 bases align to TRBD2. This CDR3 has 15 residues. Germline CDR1 reads SGHNT; CDR2 reads YYREEE (reference sequence). The V segment lost 4 bases and the J segment 2 bases; nucleotides outside the gene matches: 6. In DNA form, the CDR3 reads TGTGCCAGCAGCGCGACTAGCGGGCAAACCTACGAGCAGTACTTC. This gives the protein CASSATSGQTYEQYF.

This clonotype was counted at least ten times. The V gene is TRBV12-3 or TRBV12-4, the J gene TRBJ2-1, with 8 bases aligning to TRBD2. CDR3 length: 16 residues. V trimming: 0 bases; J trimming: 0 bases; junction bases outside the gene matches: 1. For the CDR3, the DNA is TGTGCCAGCAGTTTAGCCCTAGCGGGCTCCTACAATGAGCAGTTCTTC. This encodes CASSLALAGSYNEQFF.

The V and J genes are TRBV20-1 and TRBJ2-7; D is ambiguous. V shed 6 bases and J shed 6 bases, with 18 bases lying between them. The CDR3 is 13 amino acids. The germline gives CDR1 DFQATT, CDR2 SNEGSKA (reference sequence). The CDR3 loop reads CSAGILLRSEQYF. Here the CDR3 DNA reads TGCAGTGCCGGCATTTTGTTGCGGAGCGAGCAGTACTTC.

The chain employs TRBV6-1 and TRBJ2-4; D is uncertain. Germline V gene sequence: CDR1 MNHNS, CDR2 SASEGT. The CDR3 covers 13 residues. The V end lost 6 bases, the J end lost 15 bases, and 21 bases lay between the germline ends. The CDR3 loop is CASSPRTEHGWYF. The CDR3 nucleotides read TGTGCCAGCAGCCCCCGGACCGAGCATGGGTGGTACTTC.

The chain joins TRBV20-1 to TRBJ2-5; TRBD1 is a possible D gene (7 bases). The CDR3 runs to 15 residues. The V end lost 5 bases, the J end lost 7 bases, and 23 bases lay between the germline ends. CDR1 is DFQATT and CDR2 is SNEGSKA in the germline V gene (reference sequence). The CDR3 loop is CSARTQGEVSGTQYF. CDR3 DNA sequence: TGCAGTGCTCGGACTCAGGGGGAGGTCTCAGGGACCCAGTACTTC.

This clonotype was picked up a small number of times. The genes are TRBV6-2 or TRBV6-3 and TRBJ2-1; unclear D gene. CDR1 is MNHEY and CDR2 is SVGEGT in the germline V gene. Deletions cut 2 bases from V and 10 bases from J, with 15 bases between. The CDR3 loop spans 14 amino acids. Here the CDR3 DNA reads TGTGCCAGCAGTTACCAATCCCCCTCAAGGGAGCAGTTCTTC. The encoded protein is CASSYQSPSREQFF.

The chain is built from TRBV6-2 or TRBV6-3 and TRBJ1-2; tentative D call: TRBD1 (5 bases). There are 13 residues in the CDR3. Germline V gene sequence: CDR1 MNHEY, CDR2 SVGEGT. The CDR3 DNA reads TGTGGAACTTGGGGCAGATCTAACTATGGCTACACCTTC. Its protein product is CGTWGRSNYGYTF.

The chain joins TRBV20-1 to TRBJ2-7, with a tentative D call TRBD2 (5 bases). The CDR3 totals 14 residues. Trimming took 3 bases from V and 3 from J, leaving 15 bases between them. Germline CDR1 is DFQATT and CDR2 is SNEGSKA (reference sequence). CDR3 sequence (DNA): TGCAGTGCTAGTGGACGAAAGCGGAACTACGAGCAGTACTTC. It translates to CSASGRKRNYEQYF.

This clonotype was observed a few times. This chain links TRBV6-5 with TRBJ1-2, with TRBD1 identical over 7 bases. CDR3 length: 14 amino acids. Germline assignment: CDR1 MNHEY and CDR2 SVGAGI. After removal of 0 bases from V and 8 bases from J, the junction contained 6 bases not matched to a gene. Here the CDR3 reads CASSYSEGAMGYTF. The CDR3 bases are TGTGCCAGCAGTTACTCTGAGGGGGCGATGGGCTACACCTTC.

The J gene is TRBJ2-7, the V gene TRBV6-2 or TRBV6-3; TRBD2 matches at 10 bases. This CDR3 is 15 amino acids long. Germline values: CDR1 MNHEY, CDR2 SVGEGT. V was clipped by 4 bases and J by 3 bases; unmatched bases: 6. The CDR3 region is CASSSSGSGHYEQYF. As DNA, the CDR3 is TGTGCCAGCAGTTCTAGCGGGAGTGGGCACTACGAGCAGTACTTC.

This chain uses TRBV11-2 with TRBJ2-3; a weak D match, TRBD1 (6 bases). V lost 5 bases to trimming and J lost 6 bases, with 12 bases between them. In germline, CDR1 is SGHAT, CDR2 FQNNGV. The CDR3 extends over 13 amino acids. CDR3 coding DNA: TGTGCCAGCAGCGTACAGGGAACTGATACGCAGTATTTT. The encoded protein is CASSVQGTDTQYF. The variable domain in full, with the rest retrieved from reference TRBV11-2 and TRBJ2-3, is EAGVAQSPRYKIIEKRQSVAFWCNPISGHATLYWYQQILGQGPKLLIQFQNNGVVDDSQLPKDRFSAERLKGVDSTLKIQPAKLEDSAVYLCASSVQGTDTQYFGPGTRLTVL.

Only one count was recorded for this clonotype. This sequence may be a read error, since a much larger clone differs from it by one base. The chain has TRBV5-5 and TRBJ2-5; the D is unclear. Germline V CDR1 and CDR2: SGHKS, YYEKEE (reference sequence). CDR3 length: 14 residues. The V end was cut by 6 bases, the J end by 7 bases, with 19 bases between. CDR3 coding DNA: TGTGCCAGCATCCTGGCTCCAGGAATAGCGACCCAGTACTTC. Its protein is CASILAPGIATQYF.

There are a few counts of this clonotype. This chain connects TRBV11-2 to TRBJ2-5; 9 bases fit TRBD1. Germline CDR1 reads SGHAT; CDR2 reads FQNNGV. This CDR3 contains 14 residues. With 7 bases clipped from V and 4 bases from J, the junction kept 7 bases outside the gene matches. CDR3 region: CASTSTGGLETQYF. The DNA for the CDR3 is TGTGCCAGCACCTCTACAGGGGGCTTAGAGACCCAGTACTTC.

This rearrangement joins TRBV7-8 to TRBJ2-1, with 9 bases aligning to TRBD1. V was clipped by 1 base and J by 7 bases; unmatched bases: 5. Germline V gives CDR1 SGHVS, CDR2 FQNEAQ. CDR3 length: 15 residues. CDR3: CASSLGDRAGNEQFF. CDR3 nucleotide sequence: TGTGCCAGCAGCTTAGGGGACAGGGCTGGGAATGAGCAGTTCTTC.

In its sample, this clonotype was seen a few times. This chain links TRBV9 with TRBJ2-3; 11 nucleotides align to TRBD2. Per germline, CDR1 SGDLS and CDR2 YYNGEE. This CDR3 comprises 16 residues. V lost 0 bases and J lost 8; bases outside the gene matches: 8. The CDR3 sequence: CASSVAEGLAEPTQYF. DNA of the CDR3: TGTGCCAGCAGCGTAGCGGAGGGACTAGCGGAGCCTACGCAGTATTTT.